Listed below are T cell receptor beta chains from one sample, sequenced in a study of molecular identifiers for immune sequencing clone quantification. Via MiXCR, TCRdb re-called the PCR reads, giving one row per CDR3 protein. The data hold about 640,000 distinct CDR3 sequences, with nearly 20% observed a single time. Sequencing input: naive CD8+ T cells from blood, with Jurkat cell RNA spiked in. These receptors came from a human donor in good health. Some libraries in this study had Jurkat cell RNA spiked in. CDR3s include the opening cysteine and the closing phenylalanine or tryptophan. A D gene is named only where the DNA matches it firmly.

>TRBJ2-5|.|TRBV7-9
CASSFLGGETQYF
>TRBJ1-5|.|TRBV5-8
CASSSRGSYQPQHF
>TRBJ2-7|TRBD1|TRBV5-4
CASSFGTAASYEQYF
>TRBJ1-1|.|TRBV7-9
CASSLVEANTEAFF
>TRBJ2-7|TRBD2|TRBV10-3
CAIAGGNSYEQYF
>TRBJ2-7|.|TRBV12-3/TRBV12-4
CASSFAFIYEQYF
>TRBJ2-3|.|TRBV4-3
CASSQDLVSGPDTQYF
>TRBJ1-5|TRBD1|TRBV19
CASTPGQGFGQPQHF
>TRBJ2-1|.|TRBV4-3
CASSQDQGVYNEQFF
>TRBJ2-3|TRBD1|TRBV4-1
CASSRNPGGRSDTQYF